This T cell receptor (beta chain) was captured in a study of blood T cells in healthy people across ages. For the second PCR, which ran for about 6 to 11 cycles, a sample-barcoded 5' primer and a J-beta primer mix were used. Each CDR3 protein is one row after TCRdb ran MiXCR on the 5' RACE reads. The sample has 1.5 million to 2 million distinct CDR3 sequences, just under 50% seen once; the top ten hold 2.1%. This clonotype was detected only once. The receptor's source is a woman aged 40 to 50 in good health. What was sequenced was blood.

The CDR3 DNA reads as TGCAGTGCTGGTTTTAGGGGGCTGAGTGAAAAACTGTTTTTT. Its translation is CSAGFRGLSEKLFF. V is TRBV20-1 and J is TRBJ1-4; 7 bases agree with TRBD1. The V gene's germline CDR1 is DFQATT and CDR2 SNEGSKA (reference sequence). The CDR3 sequence is 14 residues long. The V and J ends lost 5 bases and 7 bases, in that order; junction bases with no gene match: 10.